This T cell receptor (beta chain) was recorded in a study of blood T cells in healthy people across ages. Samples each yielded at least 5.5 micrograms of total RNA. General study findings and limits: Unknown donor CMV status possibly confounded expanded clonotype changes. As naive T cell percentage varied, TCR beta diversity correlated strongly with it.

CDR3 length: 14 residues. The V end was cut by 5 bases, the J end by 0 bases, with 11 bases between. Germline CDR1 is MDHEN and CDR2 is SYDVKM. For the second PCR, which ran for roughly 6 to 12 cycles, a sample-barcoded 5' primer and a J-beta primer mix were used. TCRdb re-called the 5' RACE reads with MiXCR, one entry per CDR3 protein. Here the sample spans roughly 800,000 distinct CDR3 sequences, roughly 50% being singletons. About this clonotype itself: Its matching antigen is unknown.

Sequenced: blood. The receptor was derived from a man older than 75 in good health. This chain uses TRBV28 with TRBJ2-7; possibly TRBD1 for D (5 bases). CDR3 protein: CASSTTGHSYEQYF. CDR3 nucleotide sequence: TGTGCCAGCAGTACAACAGGACACTCCTACGAGCAGTACTTC.